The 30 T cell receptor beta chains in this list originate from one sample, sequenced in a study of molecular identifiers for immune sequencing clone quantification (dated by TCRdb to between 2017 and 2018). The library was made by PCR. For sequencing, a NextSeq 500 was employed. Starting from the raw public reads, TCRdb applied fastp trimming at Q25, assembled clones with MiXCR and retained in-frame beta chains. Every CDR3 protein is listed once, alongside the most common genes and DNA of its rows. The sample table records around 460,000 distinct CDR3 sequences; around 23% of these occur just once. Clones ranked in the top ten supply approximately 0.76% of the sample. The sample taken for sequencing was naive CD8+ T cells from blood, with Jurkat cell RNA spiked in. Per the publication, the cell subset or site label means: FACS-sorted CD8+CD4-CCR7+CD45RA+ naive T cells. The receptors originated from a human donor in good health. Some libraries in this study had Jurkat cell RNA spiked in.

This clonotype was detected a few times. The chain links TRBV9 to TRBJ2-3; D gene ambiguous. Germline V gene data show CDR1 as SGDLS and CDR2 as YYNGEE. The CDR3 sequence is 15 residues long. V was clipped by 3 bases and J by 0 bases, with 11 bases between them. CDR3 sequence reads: CASSEDGFSTDTQYF. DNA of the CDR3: TGTGCCAGCAGCGAGGACGGATTTAGCACAGATACGCAGTATTTT.

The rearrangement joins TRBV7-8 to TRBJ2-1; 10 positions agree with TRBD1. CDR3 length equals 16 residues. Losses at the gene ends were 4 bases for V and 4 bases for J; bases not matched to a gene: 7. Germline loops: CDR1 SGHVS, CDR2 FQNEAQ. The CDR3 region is CASSSPGQGIYNEQFF. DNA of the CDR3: TGTGCCAGCAGCTCACCGGGACAGGGGATTTACAATGAGCAGTTCTTC.

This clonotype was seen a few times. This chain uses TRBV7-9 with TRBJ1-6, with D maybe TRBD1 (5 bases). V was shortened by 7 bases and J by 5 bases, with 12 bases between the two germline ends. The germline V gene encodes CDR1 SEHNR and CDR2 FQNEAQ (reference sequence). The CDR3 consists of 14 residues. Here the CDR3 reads CASKRDGNNSPLHF. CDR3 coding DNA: TGTGCCAGCAAACGGGACGGCAATAATTCACCCCTCCACTTT. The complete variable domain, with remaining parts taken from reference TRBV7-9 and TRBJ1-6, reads DTGVSQNPRHKITKRGQNVTFRCDPISEHNRLYWYRQTLGQGPEFLTYFQNEAQLEKSRLLSDRFSAERPKGSFSTLEIQRTEQGDSAMYLCASKRDGNNSPLHFGNGTRLTVT.

CDR3 sequence: CASSEASGASYEQYF. CDR3 nucleotides: TGTGCCAGCAGTGAAGCTAGCGGGGCGTCCTACGAGCAGTACTTC. The V and J genes are TRBV2 and TRBJ2-7; 8 bases line up with TRBD2. CDR3 size: 15 residues. Germline values: CDR1 SNHLY, CDR2 FYNNEI. The V and J ends lost 0 bases and 1 base, in that order; junction bases with no gene match: 2. The full variable domain, with the rest looked up from reference TRBV2 and TRBJ2-7, is EPEVTQTPSHQVTQMGQEVILRCVPISNHLYFYWYRQILGQKVEFLVSFYNNEISEKSEIFDDQFSVERPDGSNFTLKIRSTKLEDSAMYFCASSEASGASYEQYFGPGTRLTVT.

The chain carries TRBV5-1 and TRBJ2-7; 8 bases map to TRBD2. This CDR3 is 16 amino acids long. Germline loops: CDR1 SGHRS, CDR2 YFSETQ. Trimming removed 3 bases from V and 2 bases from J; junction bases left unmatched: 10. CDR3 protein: CASSSPSGGITYEQYF. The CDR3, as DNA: TGCGCCAGCAGCTCACCAAGCGGGGGCATAACCTACGAGCAGTACTTC.

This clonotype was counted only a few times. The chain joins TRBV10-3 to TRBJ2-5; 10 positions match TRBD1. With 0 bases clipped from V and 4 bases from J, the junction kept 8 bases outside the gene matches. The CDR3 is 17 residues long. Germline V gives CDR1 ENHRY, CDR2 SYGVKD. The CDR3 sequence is CAISESRGQGTLETQYF. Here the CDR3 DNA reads TGTGCCATCAGTGAGTCCCGGGGACAGGGGACTTTAGAGACCCAGTACTTC.

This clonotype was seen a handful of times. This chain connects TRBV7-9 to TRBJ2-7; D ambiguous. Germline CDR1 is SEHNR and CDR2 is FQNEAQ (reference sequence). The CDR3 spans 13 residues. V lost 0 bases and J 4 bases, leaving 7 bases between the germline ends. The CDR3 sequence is CASSLAEPYEQYF. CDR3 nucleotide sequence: TGTGCCAGCAGCTTAGCGGAGCCTTACGAGCAGTACTTC.

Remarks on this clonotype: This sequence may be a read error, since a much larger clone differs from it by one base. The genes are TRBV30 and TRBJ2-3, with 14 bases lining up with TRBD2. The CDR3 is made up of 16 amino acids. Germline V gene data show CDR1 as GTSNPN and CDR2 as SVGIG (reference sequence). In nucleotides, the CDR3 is TGTGCCTGGAGTGCCGGACTAGCGGGGGGCACAGATGCGCAGTATTTT. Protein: CAWSAGLAGGTDAQYF.

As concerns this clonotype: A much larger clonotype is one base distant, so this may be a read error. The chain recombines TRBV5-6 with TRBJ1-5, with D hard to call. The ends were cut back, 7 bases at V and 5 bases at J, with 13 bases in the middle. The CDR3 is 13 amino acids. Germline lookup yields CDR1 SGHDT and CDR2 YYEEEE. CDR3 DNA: TGTGCCAGCGGCTACCACCTAGATCAGCCCCAGCATTTT. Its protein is CASGYHLDQPQHF.

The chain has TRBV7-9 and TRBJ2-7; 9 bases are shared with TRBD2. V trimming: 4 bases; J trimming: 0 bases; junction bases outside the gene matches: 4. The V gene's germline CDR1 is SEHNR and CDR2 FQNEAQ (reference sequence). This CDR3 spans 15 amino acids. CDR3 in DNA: TGTGCCAGCAGCTCGGGACTAGCTCCCTCCTACGAGCAGTACTTC. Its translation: CASSSGLAPSYEQYF.

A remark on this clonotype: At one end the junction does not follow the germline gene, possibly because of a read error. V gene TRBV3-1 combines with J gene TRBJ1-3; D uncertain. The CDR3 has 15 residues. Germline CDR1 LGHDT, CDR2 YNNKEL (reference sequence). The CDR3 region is CASSQGPNSGNTLYF. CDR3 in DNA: TGTGCCAGCAGCCAAGGCCCGAACTCTGGAAACACCTTATATTTT. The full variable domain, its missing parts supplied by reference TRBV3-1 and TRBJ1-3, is DTAVSQTPKYLVTQMGNDKSIKCEQNLGHDTMYWYKQDSKKFLKIMFSYNNKELIINETVPNRFSPKSPDKAHLNLHINSLELGDSAVYFCASSQGPNSGNTLYFGEGSWLTVV.

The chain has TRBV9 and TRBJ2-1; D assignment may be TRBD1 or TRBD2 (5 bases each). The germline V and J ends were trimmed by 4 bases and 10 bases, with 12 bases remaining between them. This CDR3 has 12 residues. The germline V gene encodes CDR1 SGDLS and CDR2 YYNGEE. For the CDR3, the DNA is TGTGCCAGCAGCTCCCGGGGACCGGAGCAGTTCTTC. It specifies CASSSRGPEQFF.

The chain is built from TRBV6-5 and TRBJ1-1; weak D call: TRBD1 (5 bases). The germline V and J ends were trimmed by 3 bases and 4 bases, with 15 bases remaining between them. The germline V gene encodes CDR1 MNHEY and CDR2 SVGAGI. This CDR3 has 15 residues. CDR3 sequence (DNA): TGTGCCAGCAGTTATGGGGGGACCTGGTTCACTGAAGCTTTCTTT. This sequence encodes CASSYGGTWFTEAFF.

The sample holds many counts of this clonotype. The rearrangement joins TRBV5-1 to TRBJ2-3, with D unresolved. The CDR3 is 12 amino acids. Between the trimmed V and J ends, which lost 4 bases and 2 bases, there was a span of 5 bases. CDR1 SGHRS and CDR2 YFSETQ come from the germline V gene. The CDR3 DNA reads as TGCGCCAGCAGCGAATTCACAGATACGCAGTATTTT. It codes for CASSEFTDTQYF.

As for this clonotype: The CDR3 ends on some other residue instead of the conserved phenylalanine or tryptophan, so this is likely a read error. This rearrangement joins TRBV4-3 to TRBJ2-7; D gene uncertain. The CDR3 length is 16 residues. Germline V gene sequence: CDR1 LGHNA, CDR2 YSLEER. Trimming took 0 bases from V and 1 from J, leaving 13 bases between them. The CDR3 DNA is TGCGCCAGCAGCCAAGAGGTTGGCGGCGCGTCCTACGAGCAGTACCTC. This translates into CASSQEVGGASYEQYL.

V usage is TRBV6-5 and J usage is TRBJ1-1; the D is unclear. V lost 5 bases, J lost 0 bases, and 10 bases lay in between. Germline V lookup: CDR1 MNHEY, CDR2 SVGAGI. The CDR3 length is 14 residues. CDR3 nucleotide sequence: TGTGCCAGCAGTACCGACAACATGAACACTGAAGCTTTCTTT. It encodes CASSTDNMNTEAFF.

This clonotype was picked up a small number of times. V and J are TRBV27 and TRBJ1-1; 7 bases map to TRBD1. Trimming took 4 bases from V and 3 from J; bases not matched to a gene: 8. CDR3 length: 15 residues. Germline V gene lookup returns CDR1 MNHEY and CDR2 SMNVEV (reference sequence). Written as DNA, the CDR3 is TGTGCCAGCAGTTACTCGACAGGGTCGTACACTGAAGCTTTCTTT. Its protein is CASSYSTGSYTEAFF.

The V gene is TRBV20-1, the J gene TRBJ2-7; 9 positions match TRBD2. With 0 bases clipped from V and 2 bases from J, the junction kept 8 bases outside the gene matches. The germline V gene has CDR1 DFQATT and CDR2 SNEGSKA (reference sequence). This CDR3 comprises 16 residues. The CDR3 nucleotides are TGCAGTGCTAGAGATAAACTTAGCGGGAGAACCTACGAGCAGTACTTC. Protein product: CSARDKLSGRTYEQYF.

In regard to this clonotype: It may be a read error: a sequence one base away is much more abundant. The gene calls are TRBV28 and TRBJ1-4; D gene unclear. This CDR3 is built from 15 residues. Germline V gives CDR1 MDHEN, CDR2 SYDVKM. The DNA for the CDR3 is TGTGCCAGCTGTTTCTCGGCGGGATACTCCGAAGTTCTGTTTTTT. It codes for CASCFSAGYSEVLFF.

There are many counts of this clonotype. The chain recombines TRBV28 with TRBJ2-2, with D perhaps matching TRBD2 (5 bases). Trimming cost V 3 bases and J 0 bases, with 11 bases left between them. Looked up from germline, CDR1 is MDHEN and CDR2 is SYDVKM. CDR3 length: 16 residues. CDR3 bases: TGTGCCAGCAGTTTGAGTACGGGGACGAACACCGGGGAGCTGTTTTTT. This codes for CASSLSTGTNTGELFF.

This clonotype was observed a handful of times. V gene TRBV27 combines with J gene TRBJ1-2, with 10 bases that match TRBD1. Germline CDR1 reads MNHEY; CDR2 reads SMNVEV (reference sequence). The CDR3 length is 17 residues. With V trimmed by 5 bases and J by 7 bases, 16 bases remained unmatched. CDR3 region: CASSALSRTGGLIGYTF. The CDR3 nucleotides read TGTGCCAGCAGTGCCCTCTCCCGGACAGGGGGATTGATTGGCTACACCTTC.

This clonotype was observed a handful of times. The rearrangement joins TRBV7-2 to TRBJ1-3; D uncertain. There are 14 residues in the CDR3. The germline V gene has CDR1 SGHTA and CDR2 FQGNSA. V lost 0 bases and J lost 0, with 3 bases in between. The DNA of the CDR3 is TGTGCCAGCAGCTTAGCAAACTCTGGAAACACCATATATTTT. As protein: CASSLANSGNTIYF. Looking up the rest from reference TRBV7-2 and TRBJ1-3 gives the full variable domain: GAGVSQSPSNKVTEKGKDVELRCDPISGHTALYWYRQSLGQGLEFLIYFQGNSAPDKSGLPSDRFSAERTGGSVSTLTIQRTQQEDSAVYLCASSLANSGNTIYFGEGSWLTVV.

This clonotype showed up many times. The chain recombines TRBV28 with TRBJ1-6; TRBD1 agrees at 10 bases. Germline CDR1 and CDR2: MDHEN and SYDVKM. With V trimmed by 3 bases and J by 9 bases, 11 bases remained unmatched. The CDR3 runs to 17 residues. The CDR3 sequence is CASSFRGGQGVFSPLHF. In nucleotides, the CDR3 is TGTGCCAGCAGTTTCCGAGGAGGACAGGGGGTTTTTTCACCCCTCCACTTT.

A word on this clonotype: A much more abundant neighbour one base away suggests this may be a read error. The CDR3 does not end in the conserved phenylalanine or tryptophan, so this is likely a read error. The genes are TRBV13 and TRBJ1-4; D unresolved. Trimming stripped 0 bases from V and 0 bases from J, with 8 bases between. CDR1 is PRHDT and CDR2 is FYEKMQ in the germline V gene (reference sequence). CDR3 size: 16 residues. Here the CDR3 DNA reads TGTGCCAGCAGCTTAGGAGCCCTAGCAACTAATGAAAAACTGTTTTTA. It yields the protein CASSLGALATNEKLFL.

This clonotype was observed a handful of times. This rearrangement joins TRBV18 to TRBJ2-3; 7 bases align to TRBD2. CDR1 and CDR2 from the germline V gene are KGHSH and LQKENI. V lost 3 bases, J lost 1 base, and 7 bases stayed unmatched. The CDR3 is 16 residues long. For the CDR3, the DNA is TGTGCCAGCTCACCTAAGGGAGGGTACGGCACAGATACGCAGTATTTT. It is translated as CASSPKGGYGTDTQYF.

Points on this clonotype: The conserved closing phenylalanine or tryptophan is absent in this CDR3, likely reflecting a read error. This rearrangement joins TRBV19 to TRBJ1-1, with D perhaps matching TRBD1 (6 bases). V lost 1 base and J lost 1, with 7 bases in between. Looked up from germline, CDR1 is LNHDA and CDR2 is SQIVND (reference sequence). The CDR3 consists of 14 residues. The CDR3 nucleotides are TGTGCCAGTAGTATAGGGGGGCAGAACACTGAAGCTTTCCTT. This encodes CASSIGGQNTEAFL.

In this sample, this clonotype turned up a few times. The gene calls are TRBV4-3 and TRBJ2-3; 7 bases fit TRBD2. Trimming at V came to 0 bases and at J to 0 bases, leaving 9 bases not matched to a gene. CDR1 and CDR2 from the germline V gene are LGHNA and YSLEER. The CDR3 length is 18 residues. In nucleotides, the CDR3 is TGCGCCAGCAGCCAAGATGGAGCGGGGTGGTGGAGCACAGATACGCAGTATTTT. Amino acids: CASSQDGAGWWSTDTQYF.

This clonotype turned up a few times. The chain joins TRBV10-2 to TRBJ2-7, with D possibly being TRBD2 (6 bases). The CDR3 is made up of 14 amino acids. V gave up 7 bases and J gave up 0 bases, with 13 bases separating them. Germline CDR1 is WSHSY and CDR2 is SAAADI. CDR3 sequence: CASKTGESSYEQYF. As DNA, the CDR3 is TGCGCCAGCAAAACGGGGGAAAGCTCCTACGAGCAGTACTTC.

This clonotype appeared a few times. In DNA form, the CDR3 reads TGTGCCAGTAGTATAGGGGACAGGGGGTCCTACAATGAGCAGTTCTTC. This translates into CASSIGDRGSYNEQFF. This chain links TRBV19 with TRBJ2-1, with 11 nucleotides matching TRBD1. This CDR3 comprises 16 residues. Germline trimming cut 1 base from V and 1 base from J; bases unmatched to any gene: 0. CDR1 LNHDA and CDR2 SQIVND come from the germline V gene (reference sequence).

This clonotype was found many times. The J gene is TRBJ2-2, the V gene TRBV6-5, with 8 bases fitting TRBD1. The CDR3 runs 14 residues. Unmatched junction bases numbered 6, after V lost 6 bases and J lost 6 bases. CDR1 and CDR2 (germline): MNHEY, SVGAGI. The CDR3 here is CASRPGQGPGELFF. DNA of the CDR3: TGTGCCAGCAGACCCGGACAGGGTCCCGGGGAGCTGTTTTTT.